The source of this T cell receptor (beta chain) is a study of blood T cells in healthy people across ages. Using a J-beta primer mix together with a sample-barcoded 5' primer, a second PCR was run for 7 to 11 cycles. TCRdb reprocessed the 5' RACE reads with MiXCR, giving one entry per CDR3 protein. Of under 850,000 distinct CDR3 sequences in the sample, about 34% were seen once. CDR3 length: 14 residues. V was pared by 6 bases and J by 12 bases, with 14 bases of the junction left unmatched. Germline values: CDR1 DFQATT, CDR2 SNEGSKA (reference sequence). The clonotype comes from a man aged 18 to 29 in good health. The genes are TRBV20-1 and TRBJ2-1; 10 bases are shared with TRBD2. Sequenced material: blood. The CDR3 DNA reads TGCAGTGCCCAGCCGAACAGAGCGGGGGGGGTGCAGTTCTTC. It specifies CSAQPNRAGGVQFF.